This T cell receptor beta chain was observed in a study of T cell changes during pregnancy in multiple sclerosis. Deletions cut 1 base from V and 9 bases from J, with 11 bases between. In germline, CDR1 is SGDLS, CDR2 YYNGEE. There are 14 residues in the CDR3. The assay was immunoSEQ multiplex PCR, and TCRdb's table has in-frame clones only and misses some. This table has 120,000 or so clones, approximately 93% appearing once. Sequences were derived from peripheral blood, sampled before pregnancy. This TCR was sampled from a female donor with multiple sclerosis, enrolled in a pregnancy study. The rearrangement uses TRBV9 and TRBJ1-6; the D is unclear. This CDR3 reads CASSVKPTGSPLHF. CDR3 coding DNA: TGTGCCAGCAGCGTAAAGCCCACGGGTTCACCCCTCCACTTT. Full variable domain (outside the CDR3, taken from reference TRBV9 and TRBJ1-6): DSGVTQTPKHLITATGQRVTLRCSPRSGDLSVYWYQQSLDQGLQFLIQYYNGEERAKGNILERFSAQQFPDLHSELNLSSLELGDSALYFCASSVKPTGSPLHFGNGTRLTVT.